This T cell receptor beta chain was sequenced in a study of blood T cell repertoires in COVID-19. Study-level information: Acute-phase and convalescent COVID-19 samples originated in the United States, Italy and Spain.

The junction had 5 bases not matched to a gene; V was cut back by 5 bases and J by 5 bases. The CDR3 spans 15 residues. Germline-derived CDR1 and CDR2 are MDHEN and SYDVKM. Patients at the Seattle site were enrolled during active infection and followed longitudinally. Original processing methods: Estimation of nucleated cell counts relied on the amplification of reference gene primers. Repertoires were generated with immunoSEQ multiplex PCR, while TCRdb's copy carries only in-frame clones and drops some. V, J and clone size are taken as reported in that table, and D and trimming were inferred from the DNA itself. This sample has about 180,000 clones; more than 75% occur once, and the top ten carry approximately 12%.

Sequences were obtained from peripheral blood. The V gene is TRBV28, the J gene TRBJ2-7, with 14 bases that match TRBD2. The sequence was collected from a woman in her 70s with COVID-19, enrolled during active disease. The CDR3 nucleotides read TGTGCCAGCAGTCAGGGGACTAGCGGGAGAAACGAGCAGTACTTC. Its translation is CASSQGTSGRNEQYF.